One and the same sample provided the 21 T cell receptor beta chains below, sequenced in a study of regulatory T cells in long-lasting Graves disease (dated by TCRdb to the early 2020s). Interpreted using the paper, the time point label stands for: newly diagnosed GD, antithyroid drugs for less than 3 months. For both TCR sequencing and RNA sequencing, RNA was extracted from PBMCs in TRIzol. The protocol used for the library was multiplex PCR. Sequenced on an Illumina HiSeq 4000. CDR3 regions were amplified by Arm-PCR with iRepertoire HTBI primers to construct TCR beta libraries. TCRdb redid the processing of the public reads, applying fastp at Q25 and MiXCR, and retained in-frame beta chains. Every entry covers one CDR3 protein and lists the most common genes and DNA from its rows. The sample includes under 500,000 distinct CDR3 sequences, with about a sixth observed a single time. Roughly 10% of the sample goes to the ten largest clones.

The sample was also linked to a second study, of T cells in Graves' hyperthyroidism and ophthalmopathy.

The material was peripheral blood mononuclear cells (PBMCs), obtained at new diagnosis, from a patient treated with antithyroid drugs. The receptors derive from a woman aged 25 to 45 with Graves disease. Donor details come from another sample of the same person, matched by shared clones.

This clonotype was seen repeatedly, ten times or more. The J gene is TRBJ2-1, the V gene TRBV12-3 or TRBV12-4, with D maybe TRBD2 (7 bases). The V gene lost 7 bases and the J gene lost 7 bases, with 17 bases spanning the gap. The CDR3 loop spans 14 amino acids. The CDR3 is CASTLGGPWNEQFF. The DNA of the CDR3 is TGTGCCAGCACCCTGGGGGGGCCGTGGAATGAGCAGTTCTTC.

This clonotype was seen at least ten times. The rearrangement links TRBV6-1 to TRBJ1-6; 9 bases match TRBD1. V was clipped by 4 bases and J by 10 bases; unmatched bases: 8. This CDR3 contains 15 residues. Germline CDR1 and CDR2: MNHNS and SASEGT. CDR3 in DNA: TGTGCCAGCAGTGCGACAGGGGGGGTTGGCTCACCCCTCCACTTT. It yields the protein CASSATGGVGSPLHF.

There are many counts of this clonotype. J is TRBJ2-1 and V is TRBV7-2; D remains unclear. Germline CDR1 is SGHTA and CDR2 is FQGNSA. V was cut by 3 bases and J by 6 bases, with 12 bases left in between. There are 14 residues in the CDR3. The CDR3 DNA reads TGTGCCAGCAGCTTGGTCCCCCACAGCAATGAGCAGTTCTTC. Translation: CASSLVPHSNEQFF.

This clonotype was seen many times. Here the CDR3 reads CASAGGWGTQYF. In DNA form, the CDR3 reads TGTGCCAGCGCAGGGGGCTGGGGGACCCAGTACTTC. This rearrangement joins TRBV12-3 or TRBV12-4 to TRBJ2-5; 8 nucleotides match TRBD1. The junction had 6 bases not matched to a gene; V was cut back by 8 bases and J by 7 bases. CDR3 length equals 12 residues.

The chain has TRBV28 and TRBJ1-1; D possibly corresponds to TRBD1 (6 bases). CDR3 length equals 15 residues. CDR1 and CDR2 (germline): MDHEN, SYDVKM. V lost 5 bases to trimming and J lost 4 bases, with 17 bases between them. The CDR3: CASSPERQAVTEAFF. CDR3 bases: TGTGCCAGCAGTCCCGAGCGACAGGCGGTCACTGAAGCTTTCTTT.

This clonotype was counted ten times or more. J is TRBJ2-5 and V is TRBV9; TRBD1 matches 7 bases. The CDR3 has 13 amino acids. Germline CDR1 and CDR2: SGDLS and YYNGEE. V trimming: 4 bases; J trimming: 3 bases; junction bases outside the gene matches: 3. In nucleotides, the CDR3 is TGTGCCAGCAGCTCCGGACAGGAAGAGACCCAGTACTTC. It encodes CASSSGQEETQYF.

This chain uses TRBV4-1 with TRBJ2-1; 7 nucleotides line up with TRBD2. Germline V CDR1 and CDR2: MGHRA, YSYEKL. V lost 4 bases, J lost 16 bases, and 7 bases stayed unmatched. The CDR3 spans 11 residues. CDR3 amino acids: CASSRPGLQFF. The CDR3 nucleotides read TGCGCCAGCAGCCGACCGGGACTACAATTCTTC.

The chain is built from TRBV29-1 and TRBJ2-4; D is unclear. Germline CDR1 and CDR2: SQVTM and ANQGSEA. The CDR3 has 13 residues. Trimming stripped 6 bases from V and 2 bases from J, with 11 bases between. CDR3 in amino acids: CSVLSLTKNIQYF. The CDR3 nucleotides are TGCAGCGTGCTTTCTCTAACCAAAAACATTCAGTACTTC.

Ten or more counts support this clonotype. V gene TRBV6-1 combines with J gene TRBJ1-5, with TRBD1 as a possible D gene (5 bases). Germline V gene data show CDR1 as MNHNS and CDR2 as SASEGT. CDR3 length: 15 residues. Between the trimmed V and J ends, which lost 6 bases and 0 bases, there was a span of 12 bases. The CDR3 sequence: CASRRQGDSNQPQHF. As DNA, the CDR3 is TGTGCCAGCAGGCGCCAGGGAGATAGCAATCAGCCCCAGCATTTT.

Ten or more counts support this clonotype. This chain joins TRBV20-1 and TRBJ2-7; 7 bases match TRBD2. J was trimmed by 0 bases and V by 6 bases; bases with no gene match: 8. Per germline, CDR1 DFQATT and CDR2 SNEGSKA (reference sequence). The CDR3 length is 14 residues. CDR3 in amino acids: CSATVAGPSYEQYF. For the CDR3, the DNA is TGCAGTGCAACCGTAGCGGGCCCCTCCTACGAGCAGTACTTC.

This clonotype was counted many times. The chain uses TRBV2 and TRBJ2-4; 12 bases agree with TRBD2. The ends lost 7 bases at V and 0 bases at J; junction bases unmatched: 1. Germline V gene lookup returns CDR1 SNHLY and CDR2 FYNNEI. This CDR3 has 15 residues. CDR3 loop: CASKTSGRAKNIQYF. The CDR3 DNA reads as TGTGCCAGCAAGACTAGCGGGAGAGCCAAAAACATTCAGTACTTC.

This clonotype showed up many times. V is TRBV24-1 and J is TRBJ1-2, with a weak D call TRBD1 (5 bases). From germline, CDR1 is KGHDR and CDR2 SFDVKD. The ends were cut back, 1 base at V and 8 bases at J, with 22 bases in the middle. This CDR3 has 17 residues. The CDR3, as DNA: TGTGCCACCAGTGATTTCGCGGGGGAGGGAGCACTCGGCGGCTACACCTTC. Its protein is CATSDFAGEGALGGYTF.

Ten or more counts support this clonotype. The chain has TRBV7-2 and TRBJ2-7; TRBD2 aligns across 12 bases. CDR3 length equals 15 residues. V trimming: 6 bases; J trimming: 7 bases; junction bases outside the gene matches: 10. The germline V gene has CDR1 SGHTA and CDR2 FQGNSA. The CDR3 DNA sequence: TGTGCCAGCAGGCCGAGACTAGCGGGAGTAGGAGAGCAGTACTTC. The encoded protein is CASRPRLAGVGEQYF.

Worth noting for this clonotype: Just one base apart from a much larger clone, this may be a read error. The chain links TRBV28 to TRBJ2-5; no clear D. CDR3 length: 15 residues. The germline V gene has CDR1 MDHEN and CDR2 SYDVKM. V dropped 8 bases and J dropped 0 bases, with 16 bases sitting between them. CDR3 residues: CASGVTEGYQETQYF. In DNA, the CDR3 is TGTGCCAGCGGAGTCACGGAAGGGTACCAAGAGACCCAGTACTTC.

In its sample, this clonotype was seen a few times. The V and J genes are TRBV6-1 and TRBJ2-7; D gene ambiguous. Germline V lookup: CDR1 MNHNS, CDR2 SASEGT. This CDR3 has 17 amino acids. V lost 0 bases to trimming and J lost 4 bases, with 19 bases between them. CDR3 sequence: CASSEAAALNSVYEQYF. The CDR3, as DNA: TGTGCCAGCAGTGAAGCCGCAGCCCTCAATTCAGTATACGAGCAGTACTTC.

Concerning this clonotype: A much bigger clone sits one base away, suggesting this may be a read error. The V call is TRBV6-2 or TRBV6-3, the J call TRBJ2-1; possibly TRBD1 for D (6 bases). Germline values: CDR1 MNHEY, CDR2 SVGEGT. This CDR3 is built from 14 residues. Trimming took off 4 bases at V and 12 bases at J, with 19 bases between the two ends. The CDR3 bases are TGTGCCAGCAGTTCTAAGGGGGTTTACGATGGGCAGTTCTTC. Amino acids: CASSSKGVYDGQFF.

The chain joins TRBV15 to TRBJ2-5; 10 bases are a match to TRBD2. Germline V gene sequence: CDR1 LNHNV, CDR2 YYDKDF (reference sequence). The CDR3 totals 15 residues. With V trimmed by 4 bases and J by 10 bases, 12 bases remained unmatched. The CDR3 spells CATSTPGLASRGQYF. The CDR3 region has the DNA TGTGCCACCAGCACTCCGGGACTAGCGTCGAGGGGCCAGTACTTC.

The J gene is TRBJ2-1, the V gene TRBV6-1; D uncertain. Trimming cost V 2 bases and J 6 bases, with 5 bases left between them. The CDR3 runs to 12 residues. Per germline, CDR1 MNHNS and CDR2 SASEGT. CDR3 sequence (DNA): TGTGCCAGCAGTGAATGGAGCAATGAGCAGTTCTTC. Residues: CASSEWSNEQFF.

As DNA, the CDR3 is TGTGCCAGCAGCTGGCCCTCAGGGCGCTATGGCTACACCTTC. Translated: CASSWPSGRYGYTF. The genes are TRBV5-8 and TRBJ1-2; a possible D gene is TRBD1 (5 bases). V was trimmed by 3 bases and J by 4 bases, leaving 13 bases between them. Germline CDR1 reads SGHTS; CDR2 reads YDEGEE. This CDR3 is 14 amino acids long.

Ten or more counts support this clonotype. CDR3 DNA: TGTGCCAGCAGCATCGATCCGGGACTGGAAGAGACCCAGTACTTC. Amino acid sequence: CASSIDPGLEETQYF. The chain joins TRBV7-9 to TRBJ2-5; perhaps TRBD2 as D (6 bases). Trimming took 5 bases from V and 3 from J, leaving 16 bases between them. The CDR3 spans 15 residues. The germline gives CDR1 SEHNR, CDR2 FQNEAQ (reference sequence).

The chain uses TRBV10-3 and TRBJ1-5, with 7 bases lining up with TRBD1. CDR1 ENHRY and CDR2 SYGVKD come from the germline V gene. The CDR3 extends over 14 amino acids. CDR3 coding DNA: TGTCCCAGCGTACAGGGGAGGACGCATCAGCCCCAGCATTTT. Translating it yields CPSVQGRTHQPQHF.